The present entry profiles one T cell receptor beta chain with its context. These data are taken from a study of OX40 agonist ivuxolimab in advanced cancers. Germline lookup yields CDR1 SGHRS and CDR2 YFSETQ. The CDR3 totals 14 residues. Losses at the gene ends were 6 bases for V and 5 bases for J; bases not matched to a gene: 9. Profiled with immunoSEQ multiplex PCR; TCRdb holds only in-frame clones, not every one. The sample includes 35,000 to 40,000 clones, around 86% seen only once; the top ten take 25% to 35%. The chain is built from TRBV5-1 and TRBJ2-5, with TRBD2 matching 8 bases. The sequence came from an adult with an advanced solid tumor such as melanoma, head and neck, liver or kidney cancer. The sample here was CD4+ or CD8+ T cells sorted from blood, taken in a trial of the OX40 agonist ivuxolimab. As DNA, the CDR3 is TGCGCCAGCACGAAACGGGAGGGCTGGGAGACCCAGTACTTC. Its translation: CASTKREGWETQYF.